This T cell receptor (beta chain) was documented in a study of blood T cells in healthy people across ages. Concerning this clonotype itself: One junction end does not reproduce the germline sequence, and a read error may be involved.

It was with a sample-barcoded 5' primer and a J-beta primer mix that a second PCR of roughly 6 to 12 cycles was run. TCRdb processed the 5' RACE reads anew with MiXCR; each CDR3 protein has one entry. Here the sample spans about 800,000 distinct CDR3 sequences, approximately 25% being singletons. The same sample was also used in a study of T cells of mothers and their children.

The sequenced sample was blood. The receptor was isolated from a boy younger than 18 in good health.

The CDR3 protein is CASSQVAGSYSEQFF. The CDR3 bases are TGTGCCAGCAGCCAAGTAGCAGGGAGCTACAGTGAGCAGTTCTTC. The gene calls are TRBV14 and TRBJ2-5; D is perhaps TRBD1 or TRBD2 (5 bases each). The J call may be mistaken, given a closer DNA end match to TRBJ2-1. This CDR3 contains 15 residues. Per the germline V gene, CDR1 is SGHDN and CDR2 is FVKESK.